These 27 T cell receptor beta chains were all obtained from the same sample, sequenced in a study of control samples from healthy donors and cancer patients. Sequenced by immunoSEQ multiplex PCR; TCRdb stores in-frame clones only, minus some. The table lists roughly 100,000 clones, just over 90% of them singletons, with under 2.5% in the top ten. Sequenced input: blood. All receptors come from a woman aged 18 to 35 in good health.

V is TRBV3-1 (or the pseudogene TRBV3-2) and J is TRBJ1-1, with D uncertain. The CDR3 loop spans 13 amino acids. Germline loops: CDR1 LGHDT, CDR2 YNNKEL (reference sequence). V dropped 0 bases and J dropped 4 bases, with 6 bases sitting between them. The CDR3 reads CASSQDWGTEAFF. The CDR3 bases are TGTGCCAGCAGCCAAGATTGGGGCACTGAAGCTTTCTTT.

CDR3 amino acids: CASSFQGEAKNSPLHF. The CDR3 region has the DNA TGTGCCAGCAGTTTCCAGGGGGAGGCGAAGAATTCACCCCTCCACTTT. The rearrangement joins TRBV28 to TRBJ1-6; TRBD1 matches 7 bases. V was pared by 3 bases and J by 7 bases, with 9 bases of the junction left unmatched. CDR1 MDHEN and CDR2 SYDVKM come from the germline V gene. The CDR3 contains 16 residues.

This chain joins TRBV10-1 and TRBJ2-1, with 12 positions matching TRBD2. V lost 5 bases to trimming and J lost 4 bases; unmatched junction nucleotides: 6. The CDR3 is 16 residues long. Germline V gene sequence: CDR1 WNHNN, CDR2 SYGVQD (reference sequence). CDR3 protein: CASSQTSGGPYNEQFF. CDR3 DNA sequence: TGCGCCAGCAGTCAAACTAGCGGGGGGCCGTACAATGAGCAGTTCTTC.

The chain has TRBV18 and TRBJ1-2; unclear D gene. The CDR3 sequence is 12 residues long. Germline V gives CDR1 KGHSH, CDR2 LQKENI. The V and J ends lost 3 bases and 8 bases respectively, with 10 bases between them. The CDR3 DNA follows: TGTGCCAGCTCACCCGAGGCCGAGGGCTACACCTTC. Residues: CASSPEAEGYTF.

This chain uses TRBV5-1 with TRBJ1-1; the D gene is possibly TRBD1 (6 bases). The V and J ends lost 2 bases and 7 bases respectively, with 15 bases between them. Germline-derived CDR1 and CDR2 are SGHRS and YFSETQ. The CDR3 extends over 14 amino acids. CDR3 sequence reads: CASSLHSGEGEAFF. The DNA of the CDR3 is TGCGCCAGCAGCTTACACTCAGGGGAAGGTGAAGCTTTCTTT.

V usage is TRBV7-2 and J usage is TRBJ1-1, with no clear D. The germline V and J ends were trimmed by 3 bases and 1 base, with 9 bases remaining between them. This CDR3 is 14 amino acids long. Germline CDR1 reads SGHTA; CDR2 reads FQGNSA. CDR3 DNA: TGTGCCAGCAGCTTGGCGGCGGCGAACACTGAAGCTTTCTTT. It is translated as CASSLAAANTEAFF.

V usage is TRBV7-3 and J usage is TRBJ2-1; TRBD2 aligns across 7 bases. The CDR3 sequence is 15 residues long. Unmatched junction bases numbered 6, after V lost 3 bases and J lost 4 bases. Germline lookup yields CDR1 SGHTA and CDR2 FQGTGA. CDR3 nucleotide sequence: TGTGCCAGCAGCTTCGTGGGCGGGGGTTACAATGAGCAGTTCTTC. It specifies CASSFVGGGYNEQFF.

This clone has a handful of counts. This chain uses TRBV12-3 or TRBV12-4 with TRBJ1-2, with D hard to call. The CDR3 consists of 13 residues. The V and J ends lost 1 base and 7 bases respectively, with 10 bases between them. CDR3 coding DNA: TGTGCCAGCAGTTTAGAGGGATCTCTTGGCTACACCTTC. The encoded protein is CASSLEGSLGYTF.

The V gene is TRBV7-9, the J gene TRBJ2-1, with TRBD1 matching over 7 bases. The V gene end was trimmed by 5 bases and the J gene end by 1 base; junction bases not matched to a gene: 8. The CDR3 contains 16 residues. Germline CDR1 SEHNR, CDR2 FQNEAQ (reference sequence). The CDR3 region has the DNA TGTGCCAGCAGCGGGTGGGACAGCCTATCCTACAATGAGCAGTTCTTC. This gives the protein CASSGWDSLSYNEQFF.

Here the CDR3 DNA reads TGTGCCAGCAATGGTAAGGGCCCGAACACTGAAGCTTTCTTT. It translates to CASNGKGPNTEAFF. The V and J genes are TRBV6-5 and TRBJ1-1; no clear D. Germline V lookup: CDR1 MNHEY, CDR2 SVGAGI. The ends were cut back, 7 bases at V and 1 base at J, with 13 bases in the middle. The CDR3 runs 14 residues.

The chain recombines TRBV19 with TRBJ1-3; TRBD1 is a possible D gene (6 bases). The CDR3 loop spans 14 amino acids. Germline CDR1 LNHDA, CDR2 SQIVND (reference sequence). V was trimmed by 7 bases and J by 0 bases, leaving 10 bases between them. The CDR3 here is CASIGGSSGNTIYF. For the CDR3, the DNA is TGTGCCAGTATAGGGGGGAGCTCTGGAAACACCATATATTTT.

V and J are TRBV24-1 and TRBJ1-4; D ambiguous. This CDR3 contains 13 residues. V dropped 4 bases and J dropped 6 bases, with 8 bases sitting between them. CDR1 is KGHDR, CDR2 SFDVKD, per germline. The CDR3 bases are TGTGCCACCAGTGACCCTGAGGATGAAAAACTGTTTTTT. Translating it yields CATSDPEDEKLFF.

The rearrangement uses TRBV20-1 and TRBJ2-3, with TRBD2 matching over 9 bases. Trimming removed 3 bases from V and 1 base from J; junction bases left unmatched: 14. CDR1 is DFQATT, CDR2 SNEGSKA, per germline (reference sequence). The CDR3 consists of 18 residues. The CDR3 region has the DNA TGCAGTGCTAGTTATCTAGCGGGGATCCTCTTGGGCACAGATACGCAGTATTTT. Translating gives CSASYLAGILLGTDTQYF.

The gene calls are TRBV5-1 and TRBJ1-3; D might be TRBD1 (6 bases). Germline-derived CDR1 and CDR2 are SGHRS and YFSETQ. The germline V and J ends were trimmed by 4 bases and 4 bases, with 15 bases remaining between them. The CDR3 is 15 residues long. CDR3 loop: CASSPETGIGNTIYF. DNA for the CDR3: TGCGCCAGCAGCCCGGAGACAGGAATCGGAAACACCATATATTTT.

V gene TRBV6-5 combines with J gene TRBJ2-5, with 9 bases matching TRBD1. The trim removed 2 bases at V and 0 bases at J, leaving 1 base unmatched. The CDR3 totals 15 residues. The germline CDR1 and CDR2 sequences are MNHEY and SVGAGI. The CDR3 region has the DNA TGTGCCAGCAGTTACACAGGGGGCAACCAAGAGACCCAGTACTTC. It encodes CASSYTGGNQETQYF.

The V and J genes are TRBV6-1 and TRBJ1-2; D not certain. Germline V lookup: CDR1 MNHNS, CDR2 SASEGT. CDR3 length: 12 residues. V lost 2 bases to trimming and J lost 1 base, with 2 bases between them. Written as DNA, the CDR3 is TGTGCCAGCAGTGAAAATAACTATGGCTACACCTTC. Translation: CASSENNYGYTF.

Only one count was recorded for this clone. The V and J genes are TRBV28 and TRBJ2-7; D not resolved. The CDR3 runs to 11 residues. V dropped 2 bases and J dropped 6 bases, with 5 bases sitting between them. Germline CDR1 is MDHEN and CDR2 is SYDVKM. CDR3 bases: TGTGCCAGCAGTTTAACGGGCGAGCAGTACTTC. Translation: CASSLTGEQYF.

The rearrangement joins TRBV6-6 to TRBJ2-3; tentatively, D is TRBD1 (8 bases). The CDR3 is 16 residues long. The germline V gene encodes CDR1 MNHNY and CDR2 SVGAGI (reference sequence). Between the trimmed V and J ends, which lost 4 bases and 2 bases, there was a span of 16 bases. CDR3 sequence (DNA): TGTGCCAGCAGTTCCGTACAGGGGGGGCACACAGATACGCAGTATTTT. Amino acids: CASSSVQGGHTDTQYF.

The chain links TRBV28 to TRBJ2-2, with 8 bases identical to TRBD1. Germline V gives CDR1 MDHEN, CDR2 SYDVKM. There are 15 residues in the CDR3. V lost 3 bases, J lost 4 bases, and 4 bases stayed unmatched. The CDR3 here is CASSLTGDATGELFF. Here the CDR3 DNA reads TGTGCCAGCAGTTTGACAGGGGATGCCACCGGGGAGCTGTTTTTT.

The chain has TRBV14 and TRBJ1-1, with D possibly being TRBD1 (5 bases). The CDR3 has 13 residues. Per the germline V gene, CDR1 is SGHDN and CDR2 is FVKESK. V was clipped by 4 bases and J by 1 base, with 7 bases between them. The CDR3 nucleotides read TGTGCCAGCAGCCGGGGCCAGAACACTGAAGCTTTCTTT. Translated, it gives CASSRGQNTEAFF. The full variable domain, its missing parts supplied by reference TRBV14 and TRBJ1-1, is EAGVTQFPSHSVIEKGQTVTLRCDPISGHDNLYWYRRVMGKEIKFLLHFVKESKQDESGMPNNRFLAERTGGTYSTLKVQPAELEDSGVYFCASSRGQNTEAFFGQGTRLTVV.

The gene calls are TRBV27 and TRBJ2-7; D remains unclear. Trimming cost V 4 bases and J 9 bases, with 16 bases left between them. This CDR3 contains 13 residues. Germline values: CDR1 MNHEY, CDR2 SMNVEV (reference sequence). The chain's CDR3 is CASSYSGNPRQYF. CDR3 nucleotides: TGTGCCAGCAGTTATAGTGGTAATCCGCGGCAGTACTTC.

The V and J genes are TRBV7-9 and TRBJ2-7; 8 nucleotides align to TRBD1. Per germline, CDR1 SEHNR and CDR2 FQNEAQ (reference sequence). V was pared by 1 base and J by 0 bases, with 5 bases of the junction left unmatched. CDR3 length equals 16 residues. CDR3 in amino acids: CASSLGADRASYEQYF. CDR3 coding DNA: TGTGCCAGCAGCTTAGGAGCGGACAGGGCCTCCTACGAGCAGTACTTC.

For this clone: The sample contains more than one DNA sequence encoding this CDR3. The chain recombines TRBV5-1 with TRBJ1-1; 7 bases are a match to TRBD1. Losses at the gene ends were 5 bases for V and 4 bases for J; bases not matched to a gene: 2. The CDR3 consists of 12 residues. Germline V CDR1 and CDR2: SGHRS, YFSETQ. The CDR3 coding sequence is TGCGCCAGCAGTGCAGGGGGCACTGAAGCTTTCTTT. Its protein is CASSAGGTEAFF. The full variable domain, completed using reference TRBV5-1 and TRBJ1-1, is KAGVTQTPRYLIKTRGQQVTLSCSPISGHRSVSWYQQTPGQGLQFLFEYFSETQRNKGNFPGRFSGRQFSNSRSEMNVSTLELGDSALYLCASSAGGTEAFFGQGTRLTVV.

The CDR3 region has the DNA TGTGCCAGCAGTTTAGGACGGGAGCAGTACTTC. As protein: CASSLGREQYF. The chain combines TRBV12-3 or TRBV12-4 with TRBJ2-7; unclear D gene. Trimming shortened V by 1 base and J by 7 bases, and 5 bases separated the two germline ends. This CDR3 spans 11 amino acids.

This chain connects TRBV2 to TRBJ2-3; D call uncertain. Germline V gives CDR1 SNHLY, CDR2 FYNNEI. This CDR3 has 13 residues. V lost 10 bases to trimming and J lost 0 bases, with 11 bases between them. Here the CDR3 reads CATETGSTDTQYF. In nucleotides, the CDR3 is TGTGCCACCGAGACGGGTAGCACAGATACGCAGTATTTT.

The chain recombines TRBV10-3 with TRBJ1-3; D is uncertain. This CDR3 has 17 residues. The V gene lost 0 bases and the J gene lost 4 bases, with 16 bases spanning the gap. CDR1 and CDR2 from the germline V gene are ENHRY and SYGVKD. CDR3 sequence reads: CAISESTLGRGGNTIYF. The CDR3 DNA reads TGTGCCATCAGTGAGTCGACTCTGGGTAGAGGGGGAAACACCATATATTTT.

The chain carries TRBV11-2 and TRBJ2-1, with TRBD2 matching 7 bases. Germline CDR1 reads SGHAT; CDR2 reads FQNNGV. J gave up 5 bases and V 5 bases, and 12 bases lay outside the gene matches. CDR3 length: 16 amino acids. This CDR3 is CASSTGTKWDDNEQFF. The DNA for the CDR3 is TGTGCCAGCAGCACTGGGACTAAATGGGACGACAATGAGCAGTTCTTC. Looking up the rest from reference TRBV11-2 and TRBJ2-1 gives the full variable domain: EAGVAQSPRYKIIEKRQSVAFWCNPISGHATLYWYQQILGQGPKLLIQFQNNGVVDDSQLPKDRFSAERLKGVDSTLKIQPAKLEDSAVYLCASSTGTKWDDNEQFFGPGTRLTVL.